This passage covers 6 T cell receptor beta chains from one sample sequenced in a study of response to subunit inactivated influenza vaccine. From the RT-PCR reads, TCRdb called clonotypes with MiXCR, one entry per CDR3 protein. In the table there are fewer than 550,000 distinct CDR3 sequences, roughly 23% of which are singletons. This specimen consisted of CD4+ T cells sorted from PBMCs, obtained 5 days after vaccination. The origin of the receptors is a man between 50 and 59 years old who received an inactivated influenza vaccine.

The sample holds a few counts of this clonotype. The rearrangement uses TRBV24-1 and TRBJ2-1, with TRBD1 matching 9 bases. V lost 1 base, J lost 5 bases, and 2 bases stayed unmatched. Germline CDR1 and CDR2: KGHDR and SFDVKD. The CDR3 contains 15 residues. CDR3 nucleotide sequence: TGTGCCACCAGTGATTTCAGGACAGGGGACAATGAGCAGTTCTTC. Its protein product is CATSDFRTGDNEQFF.

This rearrangement joins TRBV15 to TRBJ2-5; no clear D gene. Per the germline V gene, CDR1 is LNHNV and CDR2 is YYDKDF (reference sequence). The V end lost 0 bases, the J end lost 5 bases, and 16 bases lay between the germline ends. This CDR3 spans 16 amino acids. The CDR3 DNA sequence: TGTGCCACCAGCAGAGATTACTCCCATGTCCGGGAGACCCAGTACTTC. Its translation: CATSRDYSHVRETQYF.

V gene TRBV10-3 combines with J gene TRBJ2-4; D not certain. Trimming removed 3 bases from V and 7 bases from J, with 7 bases in between. The CDR3 contains 12 residues. The V gene's germline CDR1 is ENHRY and CDR2 SYGVKD. CDR3 protein: CAISDGSNIQYF. In DNA, the CDR3 is TGTGCCATCAGTGACGGGTCGAACATTCAGTACTTC.

This clonotype was observed a handful of times. The chain is built from TRBV20-1 and TRBJ2-1, with no clear D. Looked up from germline, CDR1 is DFQATT and CDR2 is SNEGSKA (reference sequence). The V gene lost 0 bases and the J gene lost 15 bases, with 12 bases spanning the gap. The CDR3 is made up of 11 amino acids. The CDR3 sequence: CSARERSVRFF. In DNA form, the CDR3 reads TGCAGTGCTAGAGAGCGGTCAGTCCGGTTCTTC.

This clonotype turned up a few times. This chain uses TRBV7-9 with TRBJ2-7, with D maybe TRBD2 (6 bases). Germline V gene sequence: CDR1 SEHNR, CDR2 FQNEAQ (reference sequence). Trimming removed 5 bases at V and 3 bases at J, with 17 bases between. The CDR3 spans 15 residues. CDR3 residues: CASSVSGGGVYEQYF. In DNA, the CDR3 is TGTGCCAGCAGCGTTAGCGGAGGAGGCGTCTACGAGCAGTACTTC.

The chain carries TRBV2 and TRBJ1-1; 7 bases match TRBD1. The V and J ends lost 2 bases and 0 bases, in that order; junction bases with no gene match: 3. Germline V CDR1 and CDR2: SNHLY, FYNNEI. The CDR3 runs to 15 residues. The CDR3 DNA follows: TGTGCCAGCAGTGAAACGGGACAGTTGAACACTGAAGCTTTCTTT. Protein product: CASSETGQLNTEAFF.